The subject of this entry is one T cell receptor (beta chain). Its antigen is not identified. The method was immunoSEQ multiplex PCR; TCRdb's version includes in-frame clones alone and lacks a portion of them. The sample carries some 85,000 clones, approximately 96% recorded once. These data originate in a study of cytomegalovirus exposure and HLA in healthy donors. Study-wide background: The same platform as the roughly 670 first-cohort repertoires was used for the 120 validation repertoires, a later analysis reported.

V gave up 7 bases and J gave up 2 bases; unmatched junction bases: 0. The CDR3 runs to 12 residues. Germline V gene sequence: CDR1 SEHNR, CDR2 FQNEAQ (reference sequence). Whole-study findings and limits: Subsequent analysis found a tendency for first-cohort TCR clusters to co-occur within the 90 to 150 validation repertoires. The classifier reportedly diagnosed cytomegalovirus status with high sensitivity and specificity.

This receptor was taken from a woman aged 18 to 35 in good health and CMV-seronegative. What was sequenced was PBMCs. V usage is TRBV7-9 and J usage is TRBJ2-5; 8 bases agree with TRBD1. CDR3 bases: TGTGCCAGCAACAGGGGGCAAGAGACCCAGTACTTC. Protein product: CASNRGQETQYF.